Below, 22 T cell receptor beta chains from the same sample are listed, as sequenced in a study of molecular identifiers for immune sequencing clone quantification. MiXCR, run by TCRdb on the PCR reads, gives a single entry per CDR3 protein. The sample holds more than 550,000 distinct CDR3 sequences, over 25% seen once. Sequencing was done on a sample of naive CD8+ T cells from blood, with Jurkat cell RNA spiked in. This sample's subset: FACS-sorted CD8+CD4-CCR7+CD45RA+ naive T cells. The receptor source for this set is a human donor in good health. Some libraries in this study had Jurkat cell RNA spiked in.

Only a few counts were recorded for this clonotype. A much larger clone lies a single base off, so this may be a read error. The gene calls are TRBV4-3 and TRBJ2-4, with a tentative D call TRBD2 (6 bases). In germline, CDR1 is LGHNA, CDR2 YSLEER. CDR3 length equals 18 residues. The CDR3 DNA is TGCGCCAGCAGCCAAGATGCCTGGGCCTTACTAGCCATAAACATTCAGTACTTC. This translates into CASSQDAWALLAINIQYF.

On this clonotype itself: This may stem from a read error, because a much larger clone lies one nucleotide away. The chain couples TRBV28 to TRBJ2-6; tentative D call: TRBD1 (6 bases). The CDR3 spans 16 residues. Germline assignment: CDR1 MDHEN and CDR2 SYDVKM. This CDR3 reads CASSAQGSPGDNVLTF. The CDR3 coding sequence is TGTGCCAGCAGCGCCCAGGGGTCCCCTGGGGACAACGTCCTGACTTTC.

Many counts were recorded for this clonotype. The rearrangement uses TRBV9 and TRBJ1-5; D is uncertain. Trimming shortened V by 0 bases and J by 7 bases, and 11 bases separated the two germline ends. Per the germline V gene, CDR1 is SGDLS and CDR2 is YYNGEE. This CDR3 is built from 14 residues. CDR3 DNA: TGTGCCAGCAGCGTAGGGAGGGTTGGACAGCCCCAGCATTTT. Its protein is CASSVGRVGQPQHF.

The J gene is TRBJ2-2, the V gene TRBV4-3; D gene ambiguous. The CDR3 has 17 amino acids. Germline V CDR1 and CDR2: LGHNA, YSLEER. V dropped 0 bases and J dropped 0 bases, with 11 bases sitting between them. The CDR3 region has the DNA TGCGCCAGCAGCCAAGATAAGGCGACAACGAACACCGGGGAGCTGTTTTTT. Protein: CASSQDKATTNTGELFF.

On this clonotype: A much bigger clone sits one base away, suggesting this may be a read error. The conserved phenylalanine or tryptophan normally closing the CDR3 is absent here, so this likely arose from a read error. In DNA, the CDR3 is TGTGCCAGCATGGAGAGGGGGCCCTCGTACACCACTGAAGCTTTCTGT. Amino acids: CASMERGPSYTTEAFC. This chain uses TRBV27 with TRBJ1-1, with 7 positions matching TRBD1. The CDR3 has 16 amino acids. The germline V gene encodes CDR1 MNHEY and CDR2 SMNVEV (reference sequence). V shed 7 bases, J shed 4 bases, and the junction held 15 bases outside the gene matches.

This clonotype was seen once. One junction end disagrees with the germline gene, perhaps due to a read error. The chain recombines TRBV5-4 with TRBJ1-5, with 7 nucleotides matching TRBD1. The germline V gene encodes CDR1 SGHNT and CDR2 YYREEE (reference sequence). The CDR3 contains 18 residues. The CDR3 DNA reads TGTGCCAGCAGCGGGATGACAGGGTTTAAGGTGGCTAATCAGCCCCGGCATTTT. It is translated as CASSGMTGFKVANQPRHF.

The sample holds a few counts of this clonotype. The chain couples TRBV28 to TRBJ1-1; TRBD1 might be the D (5 bases). Germline values: CDR1 MDHEN, CDR2 SYDVKM. The CDR3 consists of 14 residues. The V gene lost 4 bases and the J gene lost 3 bases, with 12 bases spanning the gap. The CDR3 is CASSSPREYTEAFF. Here the CDR3 DNA reads TGTGCCAGCAGTTCCCCCAGGGAGTACACTGAAGCTTTCTTT.

V gene TRBV7-3 combines with J gene TRBJ2-7; possible D gene TRBD2, 5 bases. V was clipped by 1 base and J by 0 bases, with 10 bases between them. CDR1 is SGHTA, CDR2 FQGTGA, per germline. The CDR3 consists of 15 residues. The CDR3 is CASSLSPGSSYEQYF. CDR3 nucleotides: TGTGCCAGCAGCTTAAGCCCGGGAAGCTCCTACGAGCAGTACTTC.

The V and J genes are TRBV9 and TRBJ2-1; 11 positions match TRBD2. Germline CDR1 and CDR2: SGDLS and YYNGEE. The CDR3 length is 16 residues. The junction had 8 bases not matched to a gene; V was cut back by 0 bases and J by 9 bases. CDR3 protein: CASSVGYSGGAVEQFF. The CDR3 DNA reads as TGTGCCAGCAGCGTAGGTTATAGCGGGGGGGCAGTTGAGCAGTTCTTC.

The chain couples TRBV9 to TRBJ2-1; D is ambiguous. Germline CDR1 and CDR2: SGDLS and YYNGEE. Trimming shortened V by 4 bases and J by 5 bases, and 10 bases separated the two germline ends. This CDR3 contains 13 residues. DNA of the CDR3: TGTGCCAGCAGCATAAGCAGCGACAATGAGCAGTTCTTC. Its protein product is CASSISSDNEQFF.

This clonotype was seen a few times. The gene calls are TRBV14 and TRBJ2-2; D call uncertain. V was clipped by 1 base and J by 1 base, with 7 bases between them. Germline V lookup: CDR1 SGHDN, CDR2 FVKESK. This CDR3 is built from 15 residues. CDR3 DNA: TGTGCCAGCAGCCAAGCATTGGGGAACACCGGGGAGCTGTTTTTT. This translates into CASSQALGNTGELFF.

This clonotype was counted a single time. A much larger clone differs from this one at a single base, so this may be a read error. The gene calls are TRBV9 and TRBJ1-3, with D possibly matching TRBD1 (5 bases). CDR1 SGDLS and CDR2 YYNGEE come from the germline V gene. The CDR3 runs 16 residues. The chain's CDR3 is CASSPNPTGSGDTIYF. The DNA of the CDR3 is TGTGCCAGCAGCCCAAACCCTACAGGCTCTGGAGACACCATATATTTT.

The chain links TRBV11-3 to TRBJ2-1, with 9 bases aligning to TRBD2. The ends lost 1 base at V and 8 bases at J; junction bases unmatched: 12. This CDR3 spans 17 amino acids. CDR1 is SGHNT and CDR2 is YENEEA in the germline V gene. The CDR3 reads CASSLGVRSREGHEQFF. The CDR3, as DNA: TGTGCCAGCAGCTTAGGAGTCCGGTCGCGGGAGGGCCATGAGCAGTTCTTC.

This clonotype came up a few times. The chain is built from TRBV6-1 and TRBJ2-7; D is ambiguous. V lost 2 bases and J lost 2, with 7 bases in between. In germline, CDR1 is MNHNS, CDR2 SASEGT. The CDR3 contains 13 residues. The CDR3 region has the DNA TGTGCCAGCAGTGAACGATCACCCTACGAGCAGTACTTC. It codes for CASSERSPYEQYF.

The V and J genes are TRBV19 and TRBJ2-3, with D perhaps given as TRBD1 or TRBD2 (5 bases each). Per germline, CDR1 LNHDA and CDR2 SQIVND (reference sequence). This CDR3 has 15 amino acids. Deletions cut 4 bases from V and 2 bases from J, with 13 bases between. The CDR3 nucleotides read TGTGCCAGTAGTACGGGGACCCGCGCCACAGATACGCAGTATTTT. This translates into CASSTGTRATDTQYF. The full variable domain, with the rest looked up from reference TRBV19 and TRBJ2-3, is DGGITQSPKYLFRKEGQNVTLSCEQNLNHDAMYWYRQDPGQGLRLIYYSQIVNDFQKGDIAEGYSVSREKKESFPLTVTSAQKNPTAFYLCASSTGTRATDTQYFGPGTRLTVL.

Many counts were recorded for this clonotype. The genes are TRBV7-2 and TRBJ2-7; D not certain. V dropped 5 bases and J dropped 3 bases, with 11 bases sitting between them. The CDR3 loop spans 13 amino acids. Germline CDR1 is SGHTA and CDR2 is FQGNSA. As DNA, the CDR3 is TGTGCCAGCAGCCCCGGGCCCCTCTACGAGCAGTACTTC. Translating gives CASSPGPLYEQYF.

V is TRBV7-9 and J is TRBJ2-7; tentatively, D is TRBD2 (6 bases). This CDR3 has 13 residues. Trimming stripped 6 bases from V and 4 bases from J, with 13 bases between. Germline V gene sequence: CDR1 SEHNR, CDR2 FQNEAQ (reference sequence). CDR3 sequence reads: CASRRASVYEQYF. The CDR3 DNA is TGTGCCAGCAGGAGGGCTAGCGTATACGAGCAGTACTTC.

This clonotype appeared many times. The chain links TRBV5-3 to TRBJ1-1, with TRBD1 identical over 11 bases. TRBV5-3 is designated an ORF whose function remains uncertain. This CDR3 spans 17 amino acids. The ends lost 5 bases at V and 5 bases at J; junction bases unmatched: 14. The CDR3 DNA reads as TGTGCCAGAAGAAAGGACAGGGGGCACGGGTTGGAGACTGAAGCTTTCTTT. Amino acid sequence: CARRKDRGHGLETEAFF.

This clonotype has ten or more counts. The V and J genes are TRBV5-6 and TRBJ1-5; 7 bases fit TRBD1. V lost 2 bases, J lost 3 bases, and 8 bases stayed unmatched. The length of the CDR3 is 16 residues. Germline-derived CDR1 and CDR2 are SGHDT and YYEEEE. The CDR3 is CASSFAAQGVNQPQHF. The CDR3 DNA is TGTGCCAGCAGCTTCGCCGCCCAGGGGGTCAATCAGCCCCAGCATTTT.

The gene calls are TRBV30 and TRBJ2-3; a weak D match, TRBD1 (5 bases). The CDR3 has 15 amino acids. V shed 5 bases and J shed 3 bases, with 18 bases lying between them. CDR1 is GTSNPN and CDR2 is SVGIG in the germline V gene (reference sequence). The DNA for the CDR3 is TGTGCCTGGGGGAACGTGGCAGGGATAACAGATACGCAGTATTTT. Translating gives CAWGNVAGITDTQYF. The full variable domain, its missing parts supplied by reference TRBV30 and TRBJ2-3, is SQTIHQWPATLVQPVGSPLSLECTVEGTSNPNLYWYRQAAGRGLQLLFYSVGIGQISSEVPQNLSASRPQDRQFILSSKKLLLSDSGFYLCAWGNVAGITDTQYFGPGTRLTVL.

This clonotype occurred many times. The chain uses TRBV4-3 and TRBJ2-5; no clear D gene. Per the germline V gene, CDR1 is LGHNA and CDR2 is YSLEER. CDR3 size: 15 residues. V lost 1 base and J lost 5, with 14 bases in between. As DNA, the CDR3 is TGCGCCAGCAGCCAAGGGTCAGGAGTCCAGGAGACCCAGTACTTC. Amino acid sequence: CASSQGSGVQETQYF.

Worth noting for this clonotype: Its ends do not fully match the called genes, so a read error is possible. The chain uses TRBV19 and TRBJ2-2, with D uncertain. The CDR3 runs to 13 residues. CDR1 and CDR2 (germline): LNHDA, SQIVND (reference sequence). CDR3: CTSITPNTGELFF. The CDR3 coding sequence is TGTACCAGTATTACACCGAACACCGGGGAGCTGTTTTTT. Full variable domain (missing parts from reference TRBV19 and TRBJ2-2): DGGITQSPKYLFRKEGQNVTLSCEQNLNHDAMYWYRQDPGQGLRLIYYSQIVNDFQKGDIAEGYSVSREKKESFPLTVTSAQKNPTAFYLCTSITPNTGELFFGEGSRLTVL.